This T cell receptor (beta chain) was observed in a study of blood T cell repertoires in COVID-19. Across the study: Sources were T cells, B-cell-depleted T cells, or PBMCs; the material itself was cDNA or gDNA.

The Seattle patients joined while their infection was active and were tracked longitudinally afterward. CDR3 length equals 16 residues. Trimming pared 0 bases from V and 7 bases from J, leaving 13 bases between. CDR1 LNHNV and CDR2 YYDKDF come from the germline V gene (reference sequence). Authors' processing steps: Counts of nucleated cells, estimated from reference gene primer amplification, were obtained. The repertoire was sequenced with immunoSEQ multiplex PCR; TCRdb's copy has only in-frame clones and lacks some. That table is the source of V, J and clone size, and D and trimming were worked out from the DNA. The sample shows over 150,000 clones, roughly 88% of them seen only once.

The clonotype originates from a woman in her thirties or forties with COVID-19, enrolled during active disease. The chain uses TRBV15 and TRBJ1-6; D is uncertain. Sequencing input: peripheral blood. The CDR3 loop reads CATSRDEGGANSPLHF. CDR3 nucleotide sequence: TGTGCCACCAGCAGAGATGAGGGAGGAGCGAATTCACCCCTCCACTTT.